This T cell receptor (beta chain) was recorded in a study of T cell repertoires in cytomegalovirus infection (dated by TCRdb to about 2019). Regarding the study in general: The HLA type of each donor mattered for the analysis, because public TCR beta signatures pointed to carriage of CMV infection along with the matching HLA type. Overall study results and their limits: Cumulative frequency of public TCR beta family members discriminated carriers of CMV infection plus the relevant HLA type in this cohort and an independent approximately 350-donor cohort. The ex vivo response was dominated by HLA-C-restricted CMV-specific TCR beta clonotypes, which also provided the single most frequent clonotype in two of eight donors.

As regards this clonotype: Its antigen target is currently unknown. No per-base quality is available; no much larger clone lies one base away.

Sequencing took place on an Illumina HiSeq 1500. The public reads were run again by TCRdb, first through fastp at Q25 and then through MiXCR, and only productive beta chains were kept. Under each unique CDR3 protein, matching rows form one entry showing the most common genes and DNA. Present in this sample are around 450,000 distinct CDR3 sequences, roughly 30% of which were seen just once. The top ten clonotypes cover approximately 15% of the sample. The CDR3 contains 14 residues, cysteine and phenylalanine counted. The kept DNA is CDR3 alone, 42 bases in frame from the first base. The junction carries 12 bases between V and J, which are trimmed by 2 bases and 7 bases respectively. Looking up the germline V gene yields CDR1 MNHEY and CDR2 SVGAGI.

Source material: PBMCs. Recombination connected TRBV6-5 to TRBJ2-1, with the D segment identity uncertain. The sequence derives from a human donor in good health (CMV status not recorded). Some clones in this sample may be carry-over from other donors' samples. The CDR3 in this case is CASSYRKARNEQFF. The DNA sequence is as follows: TGTGCCAGCAGTTACCGAAAGGCCAGGAATGAGCAGTTCTTC.